A single sample is the source of the 3 T cell receptor beta chains below, sequenced in a study of blood T cell repertoires in COVID-19. Data came from immunoSEQ multiplex PCR; TCRdb stores just in-frame clones and leaves some out. The top ten clones hold under 3.5% of a sample with around 170,000 clones, about 74% of them seen once. Specimen: peripheral blood. The source is a woman of 80 years or more with acute or convalescent COVID-19.

This chain joins TRBV6-5 and TRBJ1-5; D remains ambiguous. The germline V gene encodes CDR1 MNHEY and CDR2 SVGAGI. V lost 2 bases and J lost 0, with 8 bases in between. The CDR3 runs 15 residues. The CDR3 region is CASSYGGVSNQPQHF. The CDR3 DNA follows: TGTGCCAGCAGTTACGGCGGGGTTAGCAATCAGCCCCAGCATTTT.

This clone was seen only once. This sequence joins TRBV7-3 and TRBJ2-3; 10 nucleotides agree with TRBD2. Germline lookup yields CDR1 SGHTA and CDR2 FQGTGA. After removal of 1 base from V and 1 base from J, the junction contained 2 bases not matched to a gene. This CDR3 is 16 amino acids long. Written as DNA, the CDR3 is TGTGCCAGCAGCTTAAACCTAGCGGGGGGCACAGATACGCAGTATTTT. Translated: CASSLNLAGGTDTQYF.

The DNA for the CDR3 is TGTGCCAACTACGGATACTATGGCTACACCTTC. Translating gives CANYGYYGYTF. This rearrangement joins TRBV28 to TRBJ1-2; D is undetermined. V was trimmed by 10 bases and J by 3 bases, leaving 9 bases between them. The CDR3 has 11 residues. The V gene's germline CDR1 is MDHEN and CDR2 SYDVKM.